This T cell receptor (beta chain) was identified in a study of blood T cell repertoires in COVID-19. Study-level background: Samples taken during acute and convalescent COVID-19 were collected in the United States, Italy and Spain. In each case, the material was cDNA or gDNA derived from T cells, B-cell-depleted T cells, or PBMCs.

In the authors' methods: Scientists estimated how many nucleated cells there were by amplifying reference gene primers. Profiling relied on immunoSEQ multiplex PCR, and the TCRdb table lists in-frame clones only, not all of them. V, J and clone size derive from that table, while D and trimming were established from the DNA sequence. This sample has around 150,000 clones, with around 86% found just once. The source material was peripheral blood. The origin of this receptor is a man between 65 and 85 years old with acute or convalescent COVID-19.

The CDR3: CASSLVLAGGRDTQYF. The CDR3 DNA follows: TGTGCCAGCAGCTTAGTACTAGCGGGCGGGAGAGATACGCAGTATTTT. The chain carries TRBV7-2 and TRBJ2-3; 9 bases fit TRBD2. This CDR3 is 16 amino acids long. V shed 1 base and J 5 bases; nucleotides not matched to a gene: 7. Germline V gene lookup returns CDR1 SGHTA and CDR2 FQGNSA.